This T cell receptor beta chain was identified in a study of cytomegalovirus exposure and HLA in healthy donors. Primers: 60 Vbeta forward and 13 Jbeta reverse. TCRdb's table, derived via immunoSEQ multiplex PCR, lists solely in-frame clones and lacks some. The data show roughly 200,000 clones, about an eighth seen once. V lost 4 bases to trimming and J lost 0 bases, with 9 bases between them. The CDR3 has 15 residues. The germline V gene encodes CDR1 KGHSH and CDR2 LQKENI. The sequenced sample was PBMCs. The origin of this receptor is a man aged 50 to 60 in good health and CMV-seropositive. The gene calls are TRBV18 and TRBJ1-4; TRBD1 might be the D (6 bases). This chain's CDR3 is CASSLQGATNEKLFF. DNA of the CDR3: TGTGCCAGCTCACTACAGGGTGCAACTAATGAAAAACTGTTTTTT.